This note documents a single T cell receptor beta chain sequence. In the study's own analysis: Cell counts per sample came from amplifying reference gene primers. The repertoire was sequenced with immunoSEQ multiplex PCR; TCRdb's copy has only in-frame clones and lacks some. V and J calls and clone size are as listed in that table; D and trimming were resolved from the DNA. The sample includes tens of thousands of clones, about 83% of them seen just once. This record comes from a study of blood T cell repertoires in COVID-19. Study information: Acute and convalescent COVID-19 samples came from the United States, Italy and Spain. The analysed material was cDNA or gDNA that came from T cells, B-cell-depleted T cells, or PBMCs.

Trimming cost V 2 bases and J 3 bases; bases outside gene matches: 2. Germline V gene lookup returns CDR1 SGHKS and CDR2 YYEKEE (reference sequence). This CDR3 contains 14 residues. The sample consisted of peripheral blood. The chain couples TRBV5-5 to TRBJ1-5, with 7 bases aligning to TRBD1. This clonotype was obtained from a man aged 45-60 years with acute or convalescent COVID-19. The CDR3 DNA reads TGTGCCAGCAGCTTAGGGACAGACAATCAGCCCCAGCATTTT. Residues: CASSLGTDNQPQHF.